This entry features one T cell receptor beta chain sequence. Its target antigen remains unknown. No base quality information exists; no much larger clone differs at one position. This sample is drawn from a study of blood T cell repertoires in COVID-19 (TCRdb year 2020). Background on the whole study: Samples covering the acute and convalescent phases of COVID-19 were provided by collaborators in the United States, Italy and Spain. Where HLA class I and class II types were available, the types were taken from metadata supplied by the sample provider, not from assay-based typing. The sample metadata nearly always contained a de-identified subject ID, COVID-19 status, age in years and sex. The repertoires were released in a freely available public database meant as a resource for research on the immune response to SARS-CoV-2. Deeply sampled blood TCRbeta repertoires from subjects exposed to, actively infected with, or recovered from COVID-19 were included in the dataset. The prospective study material was composed of cDNA or gDNA derived from T cells, B-cell-depleted T cells, or PBMCs. Samples were obtained from the ongoing ImmuneRACE study (first 160 participants) and from over 1,000 subjects provided by 6 global collaborators. General study outcomes and caveats: The amount of clinical and demographic metadata varied by source and participant and was provided uncurated.

In the germline V gene, CDR1 corresponds to SGHAT and CDR2 to FQNNGV. The CDR3, from cysteine to phenylalanine, totals 17 residues. The entry retains the CDR3 DNA only, 51 bases that are in frame from base 1. V trim: 1 base; J trim: 4 bases; unmatched bases: 8. TCRbeta CDR3 regions were amplified from genomic DNA by means of the immunoSEQ Assay, a bias-controlled multiplex PCR. Per the original workflow: The number of nucleated cells in each sample was estimated from the amplification of reference gene primers within the assay. To quantify the absolute abundance of each unique TCRbeta CDR3 rearrangement, sequence reads were collapsed and filtered. Productive Simpson clonality was computed per sample as the square root of Simpson's diversity index over productive rearrangements. Sourced from immuneACCESS, this table was stored by TCRdb with only in-frame sequences that have V and J called. A share of the clones is absent; for the studies checked, an unresolved V gene accounts for under half, and the remainder has no known explanation. From that table come the V and J calls and clone size; the DNA was used to work out D and trimming. The sample table contains some 40,000 clones; only one count was recorded for about 82% of them. The ten largest clones capture less than 12% of the sample.

Collaborating institutions collected whole blood in K2EDTA tubes following their own protocols. Collaborator samples were shipped for TCRbeta analysis as frozen whole blood, isolated PBMCs, or DNA extracted from either sample type. The sequence was obtained from a man in his sixties in a cohort sampled during active COVID-19. The receptor chain draws on TRBV11-2 and TRBJ2-5; a stretch of 11 junction bases matches TRBD2. The sample taken for sequencing was peripheral blood. The sequenced DNA is TGTGCCAGCAGCTTAGTCTTGGGTGGGACTAGCGGAGAGACCCAGTACTTC. Its protein is CASSLVLGGTSGETQYF.